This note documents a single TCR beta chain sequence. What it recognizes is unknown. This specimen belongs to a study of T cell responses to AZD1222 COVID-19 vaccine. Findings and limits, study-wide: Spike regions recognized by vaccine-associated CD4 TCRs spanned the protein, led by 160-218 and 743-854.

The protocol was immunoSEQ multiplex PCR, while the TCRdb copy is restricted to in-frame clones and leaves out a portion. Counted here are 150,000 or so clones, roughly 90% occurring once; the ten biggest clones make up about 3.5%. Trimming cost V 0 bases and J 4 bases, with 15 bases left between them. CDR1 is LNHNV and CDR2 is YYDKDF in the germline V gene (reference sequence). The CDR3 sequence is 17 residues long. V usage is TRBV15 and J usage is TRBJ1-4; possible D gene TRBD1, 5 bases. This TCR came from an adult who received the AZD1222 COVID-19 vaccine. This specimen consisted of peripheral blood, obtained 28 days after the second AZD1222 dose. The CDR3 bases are TGTGCCACCAGCAGAGAGCCGCCGGGACCGCTTAATGAAAAACTGTTTTTT. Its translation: CATSREPPGPLNEKLFF. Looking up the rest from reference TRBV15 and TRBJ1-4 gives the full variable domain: DAMVIQNPRYQVTQFGKPVTLSCSQTLNHNVMYWYQQKSSQAPKLLFHYYDKDFNNEADTPDNFQSRRPNTSFCFLDIRSPGLGDTAMYLCATSREPPGPLNEKLFFGSGTQLSVL.